This TCR beta chain is from a study of spatial heterogeneity in lung cancer. About the research overall: Beta-chain sequences consistently outnumbered alpha-chain sequences in detection.

Sample time point: sample taken at primary tumor resection. Tumor, nontumor lung or frozen PBMC supplied whole RNA that was sequenced unsorted. TCRdb re-called the 5' RACE reads through MiXCR, storing one row per CDR3 protein. The sample includes about 50,000 distinct CDR3 sequences, about 7.4% of them seen just once. The CDR3 has 16 residues. V lost 4 bases to trimming and J lost 4 bases; unmatched junction nucleotides: 6. The V gene's germline CDR1 is MNHEY and CDR2 SMNVEV (reference sequence). The TCR sequence derives from a female donor with early-stage non-small cell lung cancer. This chain connects TRBV27 to TRBJ2-1, with TRBD2 matching 11 bases. The material sequenced was PBMCs, taken at surgery. The CDR3 spells CASSSATSGDYNEQFF. CDR3 bases: TGTGCCAGCAGTTCCGCGACTAGCGGGGATTACAATGAGCAGTTCTTC.